This is a list of T cell receptor beta chains from one sample in a study of T cells after somatic rescue of genetic block. The data were produced by immunoSEQ multiplex PCR, yet TCRdb's version contains in-frame clones alone and is incomplete. The profile shows tens of thousands of clones, around 96% of them singletons. The sample was peripheral blood mononuclear cells (PBMCs). The receptors come from a child in the first two years of life. The CDR3 runs from the conserved cysteine through the conserved F or W. The order of the fields is J gene, clone size, V gene, D gene, CDR3 DNA, CDR3 protein. D genes are given only for firm matches. Rows give clone size only sometimes, using once, few, many, or a class for an expanded clone.

j_gene: TRBJ2-2; abundance: NA; v_gene: TRBV18; d_gene: NA; CDR3nt: TGTGCCAGCTCACAATCGGGGGAGTGGAGGGAGCTGTTTTTT; CDR3aa: CASSQSGEWRELFF
j_gene: TRBJ1-2; abundance: NA; v_gene: TRBV5-8; d_gene: NA; CDR3nt: TGTGCCAGCAGCTTGGACAGGGACTATGGCTACACCTTC; CDR3aa: CASSLDRDYGYTF
j_gene: TRBJ2-7; abundance: NA; v_gene: TRBV5-6; d_gene: TRBD2; CDR3nt: TGTGCCAGCAGCCACATCAGCGGGAGGGAGGACGAGCAGTACTTC; CDR3aa: CASSHISGREDEQYF
j_gene: TRBJ2-7; abundance: NA; v_gene: TRBV7-2; d_gene: TRBD1; CDR3nt: TGTGCCAGCAGCACCCGGACAGGGGAGTACGAGCAGTACTTC; CDR3aa: CASSTRTGEYEQYF
j_gene: TRBJ2-3; abundance: NA; v_gene: TRBV15; d_gene: NA; CDR3nt: TGTGCCACCAAAAAATCTCAGGGGCGTCTCACAGATACGCAGTATTTT; CDR3aa: CATKKSQGRLTDTQYF
j_gene: TRBJ2-5; abundance: NA; v_gene: TRBV4-1; d_gene: TRBD2; CDR3nt: TGCGCCAGCAGCCAAGAACCCCCAGCTAGCGGGGGGAGGGAGACCCAGTACTTC; CDR3aa: CASSQEPPASGGRETQYF
j_gene: TRBJ2-2; abundance: once; v_gene: TRBV9; d_gene: NA; CDR3nt: TGTGCCAGCAGCGTCCGTAGGGGGACCGGGGAGCTGTTTTTT; CDR3aa: CASSVRRGTGELFF
j_gene: TRBJ1-2; abundance: NA; v_gene: TRBV29-1; d_gene: TRBD1; CDR3nt: TGCAGCGTTGAAGATGGGACAGGAGTTTACTATGGCTACACCTTC; CDR3aa: CSVEDGTGVYYGYTF
j_gene: TRBJ2-1; abundance: NA; v_gene: TRBV25-1; d_gene: TRBD1; CDR3nt: TGTGCCAGCGGGACAGGGTGGAATGAGCAGTTCTTC; CDR3aa: CASGTGWNEQFF
j_gene: TRBJ2-1; abundance: NA; v_gene: TRBV7-6; d_gene: NA; CDR3nt: TGTGCCAGCAGCTTAGAAGGAGGGCAGTTCTTC; CDR3aa: CASSLEGGQFF
j_gene: TRBJ2-4; abundance: NA; v_gene: TRBV5-5; d_gene: NA; CDR3nt: TGTGCCAGCAGCTTGGCGGGAGCCAAAAACATTCAGTACTTC; CDR3aa: CASSLAGAKNIQYF
j_gene: TRBJ2-7; abundance: NA; v_gene: TRBV4-2; d_gene: TRBD2; CDR3nt: TGTGCCAGCAGCTATAGCGGGAGTACCTACGAGCAGTACTTC; CDR3aa: CASSYSGSTYEQYF
j_gene: TRBJ1-2; abundance: NA; v_gene: TRBV19; d_gene: NA; CDR3nt: TGTGCCAGTAGTACAGGGTATGGCTACACCTTC; CDR3aa: CASSTGYGYTF
j_gene: TRBJ2-3; abundance: NA; v_gene: TRBV25-1; d_gene: NA; CDR3nt: TGTGCCAGCAGTGAATTTGATACGCAGTATTTT; CDR3aa: CASSEFDTQYF
j_gene: TRBJ2-3; abundance: NA; v_gene: TRBV4-1; d_gene: NA; CDR3nt: TGCGCCAGCAGCCAAGAGGGCCGCACAGATACGCAGTATTTT; CDR3aa: CASSQEGRTDTQYF
j_gene: TRBJ1-3; abundance: once; v_gene: TRBV7-2; d_gene: NA; CDR3nt: TGTGCCAGCAGCTTACTCAGTACTTCTGGAAACACCATATATTTT; CDR3aa: CASSLLSTSGNTIYF
j_gene: TRBJ2-7; abundance: NA; v_gene: TRBV19; d_gene: NA; CDR3nt: TGTGCCAGTAGGGCGGAAAGCTCCTACGAGCAGTACTTC; CDR3aa: CASRAESSYEQYF
j_gene: TRBJ2-3; abundance: NA; v_gene: TRBV11-2; d_gene: TRBD1; CDR3nt: TGTGCCAGCAGCTTCGGACAGGGAGATACGCAGTATTTT; CDR3aa: CASSFGQGDTQYF
j_gene: TRBJ2-7; abundance: NA; v_gene: TRBV5-5; d_gene: NA; CDR3nt: TGTGCCAGCAGCTTGAGGGGCGGAACGTCCTACGAGCAGTACTTC; CDR3aa: CASSLRGGTSYEQYF
j_gene: TRBJ2-7; abundance: NA; v_gene: TRBV9; d_gene: NA; CDR3nt: TGTGCCAGCAGTCATGGGCTAGCCGCCTCCTACGAGCAGTACTTC; CDR3aa: CASSHGLAASYEQYF
j_gene: TRBJ1-5; abundance: NA; v_gene: TRBV4-3; d_gene: TRBD1; CDR3nt: TGCGCCAGCAGCCAGACAGGGAGCAATCAGCCCCAGCATTTT; CDR3aa: CASSQTGSNQPQHF
j_gene: TRBJ2-3; abundance: once; v_gene: TRBV18; d_gene: TRBD2; CDR3nt: TGTGCCAGCTCACCATTGGTAGCGGGAAGCACAGATACGCAGTATTTT; CDR3aa: CASSPLVAGSTDTQYF
j_gene: TRBJ1-4; abundance: few; v_gene: TRBV9; d_gene: TRBD1; CDR3nt: TGTGCCAGCAGCGTAGGGACAGGGGGCGGAGAAAAACTGTTTTTT; CDR3aa: CASSVGTGGGEKLFF
j_gene: TRBJ2-1; abundance: NA; v_gene: TRBV30; d_gene: NA; CDR3nt: TGTGCCTGGAGTACCGGGCCGAATGAGCAGTTCTTC; CDR3aa: CAWSTGPNEQFF
j_gene: TRBJ1-6; abundance: NA; v_gene: TRBV28; d_gene: NA; CDR3nt: TGTGCCAGCAGTTTGTCCTCCAGGGGTGGCAATTCACCCCTCCACTTT; CDR3aa: CASSLSSRGGNSPLHF
j_gene: TRBJ2-3; abundance: once; v_gene: TRBV23-1; d_gene: NA; CDR3nt: TGCGCCAGCAGTCAATCTTCTAGCGGCACAGATACGCAGTATTTT; CDR3aa: CASSQSSSGTDTQYF
j_gene: TRBJ1-2; abundance: NA; v_gene: TRBV14; d_gene: NA; CDR3nt: TGTGCCAGCAGCCAAGCCCTGACAGGTCCAAATGGCTACACCTTC; CDR3aa: CASSQALTGPNGYTF
j_gene: TRBJ2-7; abundance: NA; v_gene: TRBV10-2; d_gene: NA; CDR3nt: TGCGCCAGCAGTGAATCGGGCTACGAGCAGTACTTC; CDR3aa: CASSESGYEQYF
j_gene: TRBJ2-1; abundance: NA; v_gene: TRBV6-5; d_gene: NA; CDR3nt: TGTGCCAGCAGTTTGGGGCGGGAGCAGTTCTTC; CDR3aa: CASSLGREQFF
j_gene: TRBJ2-3; abundance: NA; v_gene: TRBV6-5; d_gene: TRBD2; CDR3nt: TGTGCCAGCAGCCTAGCGGGCAAGAGGACAGATACGCAGTATTTT; CDR3aa: CASSLAGKRTDTQYF
j_gene: TRBJ2-3; abundance: NA; v_gene: TRBV5-6; d_gene: NA; CDR3nt: TGTGCCAGCAGCACGACAATGAGGGAGTATTTT; CDR3aa: CASSTTMREYF
j_gene: TRBJ1-5; abundance: NA; v_gene: TRBV5-1; d_gene: NA; CDR3nt: TGCGCCAGCAGCTTGGACAGCGCAACTCAGCCCCAGCATTTT; CDR3aa: CASSLDSATQPQHF
j_gene: TRBJ1-5; abundance: NA; v_gene: TRBV2; d_gene: NA; CDR3nt: TGTGCCAGCAGTGAAGGGGGCAGAAGTCAGCCCCAGCATTTT; CDR3aa: CASSEGGRSQPQHF
j_gene: TRBJ1-5; abundance: NA; v_gene: TRBV6-5; d_gene: NA; CDR3nt: TGTGCCAGCAGTTACTCGGGACACGGGGGTCAGCCCCAGCATTTT; CDR3aa: CASSYSGHGGQPQHF
j_gene: TRBJ1-4; abundance: NA; v_gene: TRBV6-6; d_gene: NA; CDR3nt: TGTGCCAGCAGTTACCGTCACAATGAAAAACTGTTTTTT; CDR3aa: CASSYRHNEKLFF
j_gene: TRBJ2-1; abundance: NA; v_gene: TRBV5-1; d_gene: TRBD1; CDR3nt: TGCGCCAGCAGCAGCGGACAGGGGGATTACAATGAGCAGTTCTTC; CDR3aa: CASSSGQGDYNEQFF
j_gene: TRBJ1-2; abundance: NA; v_gene: TRBV5-6; d_gene: NA; CDR3nt: TGTGCCAGCAGCTTGCCGGGGGGTCCTGACTATGGCTACACCTTC; CDR3aa: CASSLPGGPDYGYTF
j_gene: TRBJ2-7; abundance: once; v_gene: TRBV29-1; d_gene: NA; CDR3nt: TGCAGCGTTGGGACTACCTACGAGCAGTACTTC; CDR3aa: CSVGTTYEQYF
j_gene: TRBJ2-7; abundance: NA; v_gene: TRBV19; d_gene: NA; CDR3nt: TGTGCCAGTAGTATAAGGGACACCTACGAGCAGTACTTC; CDR3aa: CASSIRDTYEQYF
j_gene: TRBJ2-1; abundance: once; v_gene: TRBV10-3; d_gene: TRBD2; CDR3nt: TGTGCCATCAGTGAGTCTAGCGGGACCTTATACAATGAGCAGTTCTTC; CDR3aa: CAISESSGTLYNEQFF
j_gene: TRBJ2-7; abundance: NA; v_gene: TRBV2; d_gene: NA; CDR3nt: TGTGCCAGCAGTGAATCCAGCTACGAGCAGTACTTC; CDR3aa: CASSESSYEQYF